The 15 T cell receptor beta chains listed next were all sequenced from one sample in a study of cytomegalovirus exposure and HLA in healthy donors. Here immunoSEQ multiplex PCR was the method, and the copy in TCRdb shows in-frame clones only, minus some. The table shows about 250,000 clones, with 87% occurring only once. Sequencing input: PBMCs. The receptors derive from a man in his late teens or twenties in good health and CMV-seropositive.

The genes are TRBV15 and TRBJ2-1, with D possibly matching TRBD2 (6 bases). Trimming removed 1 base from V and 5 bases from J, with 12 bases in between. This CDR3 is built from 15 residues. Germline CDR1 LNHNV, CDR2 YYDKDF (reference sequence). The CDR3 region is CATSRGDSDNNEQFF. The CDR3 region has the DNA TGTGCCACCAGCAGAGGGGACTCCGATAACAATGAGCAGTTCTTC.

The chain joins TRBV27 to TRBJ2-6; possible D gene TRBD2, 6 bases. The V and J ends lost 1 base and 0 bases respectively, with 13 bases between them. There are 18 residues in the CDR3. Germline V lookup: CDR1 MNHEY, CDR2 SMNVEV (reference sequence). CDR3 DNA sequence: TGTGCCAGCAGTTTATACAGCGGGCTAACCTCTGGGGCCAACGTCCTGACTTTC. Translating it yields CASSLYSGLTSGANVLTF.

In the case of this clone: The sample holds other DNA sequences that translate to the same CDR3. J is TRBJ2-5 and V is TRBV5-1; D gene uncertain. V dropped 4 bases and J dropped 5 bases, with 15 bases sitting between them. The CDR3 runs 14 residues. The V gene's germline CDR1 is SGHRS and CDR2 YFSETQ. The CDR3: CASSDGLAGETQYF. DNA of the CDR3: TGCGCCAGCAGCGACGGGCTGGCCGGGGAGACCCAGTACTTC.

The sample holds one count of this clone. As DNA, the CDR3 is TGCGCCAGCAGCTCCCAGCGGGAGCACAATGAGCAGTTCTTC. Amino acids: CASSSQREHNEQFF. The genes are TRBV5-1 and TRBJ2-1, with 8 positions matching TRBD2. CDR1 and CDR2 from the germline V gene are SGHRS and YFSETQ. With 3 bases clipped from V and 5 bases from J, the junction kept 4 bases outside the gene matches. This CDR3 has 14 amino acids.

The CDR3: CASSYSAGGPDTQYF. The CDR3 region has the DNA TGTGCCAGCAGTTACTCAGCGGGAGGGCCAGATACGCAGTATTTT. The chain has TRBV6-5 and TRBJ2-3; TRBD2 matches at 10 bases. The CDR3 contains 15 residues. The V gene end was trimmed by 0 bases and the J gene end by 4 bases; junction bases not matched to a gene: 1. Per the germline V gene, CDR1 is MNHEY and CDR2 is SVGAGI.

This sequence joins TRBV5-1 and TRBJ2-6; D gene ambiguous. This CDR3 has 15 residues. V shed 1 base and J shed 1 base, with 6 bases lying between them. In germline, CDR1 is SGHRS, CDR2 YFSETQ. Written as DNA, the CDR3 is TGCGCCAGCAGCTTGCCTGTTTCTGGGGCCAACGTCCTGACTTTC. It specifies CASSLPVSGANVLTF.

The gene calls are TRBV27 and TRBJ2-3; D gene unclear. The V gene lost 1 base and the J gene lost 0 bases, with 5 bases spanning the gap. This CDR3 is built from 14 residues. CDR1 is MNHEY and CDR2 is SMNVEV in the germline V gene (reference sequence). In nucleotides, the CDR3 is TGTGCCAGCAGTTTATGGAGAAGCACAGATACGCAGTATTTT. It yields the protein CASSLWRSTDTQYF.

The chain recombines TRBV28 with TRBJ2-2; D gene uncertain. This CDR3 is built from 12 residues. V lost 3 bases and J 4 bases, leaving 3 bases between the germline ends. Germline CDR1 and CDR2: MDHEN and SYDVKM. CDR3 loop: CASSFTTGELFF. CDR3 nucleotides: TGTGCCAGCAGTTTCACCACCGGGGAGCTGTTTTTT.

The CDR3 nucleotides read TGTGCCAGCAGCTTGGACAGGGGGCCTTACAATGAGCAGTTCTTC. Translation gives CASSLDRGPYNEQFF. This chain connects TRBV11-3 to TRBJ2-1, with TRBD1 matching 11 bases. The germline gives CDR1 SGHNT, CDR2 YENEEA. The CDR3 totals 15 residues. V was clipped by 3 bases and J by 4 bases; unmatched bases: 2.

This clone has only a few counts. CDR3 amino acids: CASRRDLTTYNEQFF. The CDR3 DNA reads as TGTGCCAGCAGGAGGGACCTAACCACCTACAATGAGCAGTTCTTC. The rearrangement uses TRBV6-1 and TRBJ2-1; perhaps D is TRBD1 or TRBD2 (5 bases each). The length of the CDR3 is 15 residues. CDR1 MNHNS and CDR2 SASEGT come from the germline V gene. Between the trimmed V and J ends, which lost 6 bases and 2 bases, there was a span of 14 bases.

The rearrangement links TRBV10-3 to TRBJ2-7; TRBD2 matches at 8 bases. Germline V CDR1 and CDR2: ENHRY, SYGVKD. V shed 2 bases, J shed 6 bases, and the junction held 9 bases outside the gene matches. The CDR3 is made up of 15 amino acids. The CDR3 is CAISETGTREAEQYF. CDR3 DNA sequence: TGTGCCATCAGTGAGACCGGGACTAGAGAGGCCGAGCAGTACTTC.

The V gene is TRBV11-2, the J gene TRBJ2-5, with TRBD1 matching 8 bases. The CDR3 covers 14 residues. The V gene's germline CDR1 is SGHAT and CDR2 FQNNGV. The V gene end was trimmed by 4 bases and the J gene end by 1 base; junction bases not matched to a gene: 2. CDR3 nucleotide sequence: TGTGCCAGCAGCTCCACAGGGGGCCAAGAGACCCAGTACTTC. Protein: CASSSTGGQETQYF.

The table lists this clone with a few counts. The chain employs TRBV6-5 and TRBJ1-2; no definite D call. Germline V gene sequence: CDR1 MNHEY, CDR2 SVGAGI. The CDR3 has 12 residues. V was clipped by 8 bases and J by 4 bases, with 11 bases between them. CDR3 nucleotides: TGTGCCAGCCGCTACAGCCCCTATGGCTACACCTTC. The encoded protein is CASRYSPYGYTF.

The CDR3 bases are TGTGCCAGCAGCCTAGCACCGGGACAGATAACAGATACGCAGTATTTT. Protein: CASSLAPGQITDTQYF. This sequence joins TRBV5-5 and TRBJ2-3; 7 bases agree with TRBD1. CDR3 length: 16 amino acids. Trimming removed 4 bases from V and 3 bases from J; junction bases left unmatched: 11. The V gene's germline CDR1 is SGHKS and CDR2 YYEKEE (reference sequence).

The V and J genes are TRBV30 and TRBJ1-1; 7 bases match TRBD1. The CDR3 has 14 residues. Germline assignment: CDR1 GTSNPN and CDR2 SVGIG (reference sequence). V was pared by 2 bases and J by 4 bases, with 7 bases of the junction left unmatched. CDR3 coding DNA: TGTGCCTGGAGTTCAGGGGGGGCGGTCACTGAAGCTTTCTTT. Translating gives CAWSSGGAVTEAFF.